What follows describes a single TCR beta chain. The sample is drawn from a study of control samples from healthy donors and cancer patients. Profiling relied on immunoSEQ multiplex PCR, and the TCRdb table lists in-frame clones only, not all of them. The sample yields some 70,000 clones, around four fifths seen once. CDR3 length: 14 amino acids. V was shortened by 0 bases and J by 0 bases, with 5 bases between the two germline ends. CDR1 LGHNA and CDR2 YSLEER come from the germline V gene. The receptor was isolated from a woman between 50 and 59 years old with lung cancer. The V and J genes are TRBV4-3 and TRBJ1-1; D is unresolved. Sequencing was carried out using PBMCs. The CDR3 region is CASSQDVLNTEAFF. The DNA of the CDR3 is TGCGCCAGCAGCCAAGATGTGTTGAACACTGAAGCTTTCTTT.